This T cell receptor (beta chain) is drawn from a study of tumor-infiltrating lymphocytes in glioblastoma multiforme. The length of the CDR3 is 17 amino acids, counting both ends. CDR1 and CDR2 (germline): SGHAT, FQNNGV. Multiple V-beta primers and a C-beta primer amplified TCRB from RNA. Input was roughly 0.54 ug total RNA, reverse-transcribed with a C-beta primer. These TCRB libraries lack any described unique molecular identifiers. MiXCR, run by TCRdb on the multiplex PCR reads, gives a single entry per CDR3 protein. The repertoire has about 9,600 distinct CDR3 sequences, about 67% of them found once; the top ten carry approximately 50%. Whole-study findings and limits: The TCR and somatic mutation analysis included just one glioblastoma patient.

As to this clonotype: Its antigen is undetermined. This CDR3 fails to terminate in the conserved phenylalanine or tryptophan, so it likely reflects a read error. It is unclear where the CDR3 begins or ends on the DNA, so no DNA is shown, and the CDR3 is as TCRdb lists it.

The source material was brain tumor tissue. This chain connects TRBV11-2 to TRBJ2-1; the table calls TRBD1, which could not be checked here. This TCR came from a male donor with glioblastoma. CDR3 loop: CASSLAVRGPSRNEQLS.